This T cell receptor (beta chain) is drawn from a study of technical replicates of blood from a handful of donors. The CDR3 extends over 17 amino acids. Germline CDR1 reads MDHEN; CDR2 reads SYDVKM. Unmatched junction bases numbered 7, after V lost 2 bases and J lost 0 bases. Here immunoSEQ multiplex PCR was the method, and the copy in TCRdb shows in-frame clones only, minus some. The sample has around 85,000 clones; 85% to 95% are singletons. Sequencing was done on a sample of T cells isolated from PBMCs. The sequence derives from a human donor in good health. The chain has TRBV28 and TRBJ2-4; TRBD1 matches at 7 bases. CDR3 in amino acids: CASSLGKGQRAKNIQYF. Here the CDR3 DNA reads TGTGCCAGCAGTTTAGGGAAGGGACAGAGAGCCAAAAACATTCAGTACTTC.